This T cell receptor (beta chain) was identified during a study of shared clonotypes between healthy human individuals. Study-wide points: The authors sampled blood alone, and tissue repertoires likely differ.

Naive CD4+ cells were CD45RA-selected; the remaining cells were memory. This table comes from immunoSEQ multiplex PCR, and its TCRdb copy is limited to in-frame clones, with some not included. The repertoire includes about 1 million clones, 65% to 75% of them detected once, and 1.5% sits in the top ten. The CDR3 contains 16 residues. V was pared by 1 base and J by 5 bases, with 6 bases of the junction left unmatched. CDR1 and CDR2 from the germline V gene are SGHTA and FQGNSA. Details on this clone: The antigen is unknown.

The receptor's source is a man between 18 and 29 years old in good health. The chain carries TRBV7-2 and TRBJ2-2; TRBD2 aligns across 8 bases. What was sequenced was memory CD4+ T cells sorted from blood. As for subset: CD45RA-negative fraction. The CDR3, as DNA: TGTGCCAGCAGCTTAGGTTCCGGGAGGGGAACCGGGGAGCTGTTTTTT. Its translation: CASSLGSGRGTGELFF.